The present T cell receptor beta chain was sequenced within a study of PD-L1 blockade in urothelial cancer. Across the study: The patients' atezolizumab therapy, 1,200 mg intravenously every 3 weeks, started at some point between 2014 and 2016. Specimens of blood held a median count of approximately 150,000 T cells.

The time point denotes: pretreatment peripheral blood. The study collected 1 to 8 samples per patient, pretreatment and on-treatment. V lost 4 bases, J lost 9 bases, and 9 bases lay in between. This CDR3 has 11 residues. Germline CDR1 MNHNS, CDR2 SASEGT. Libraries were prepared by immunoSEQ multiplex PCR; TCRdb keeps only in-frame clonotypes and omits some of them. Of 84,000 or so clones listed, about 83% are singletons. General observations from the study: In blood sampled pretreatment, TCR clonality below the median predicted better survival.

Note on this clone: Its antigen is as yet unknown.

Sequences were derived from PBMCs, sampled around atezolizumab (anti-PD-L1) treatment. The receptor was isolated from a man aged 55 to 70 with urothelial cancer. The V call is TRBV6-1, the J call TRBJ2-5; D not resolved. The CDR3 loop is CASSVSEAQYF. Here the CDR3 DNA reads TGTGCCAGCAGTGTTTCCGAGGCCCAGTACTTC.